This TCR beta chain was profiled in a study of patients and donors after allogeneic stem cell transplantation. MiXCR, run by TCRdb on the RT-PCR reads, gives a single entry per CDR3 protein. In the table there are 410,000 or so distinct CDR3 sequences, approximately 16% of which are singletons. This receptor was identified in a human donor who was either an allogeneic HSCT recipient or a stem cell or donor lymphocyte infusion donor (not recorded which). It is not recorded whose cells these are; they may come from a transplant donor. The sample consisted of blood, either unsorted or a sorted T cell fraction (not recorded which).

The CDR3 DNA reads TGCAGTGCTAGAGATTGGGATAAGGGGGGCCCTCCCTACGAGCAGTACTTC. Amino acid sequence: CSARDWDKGGPPYEQYF. The chain links TRBV20-1 to TRBJ2-7, with D perhaps given as TRBD1 or TRBD2 (6 bases each). This CDR3 has 17 amino acids. Germline CDR1 DFQATT, CDR2 SNEGSKA (reference sequence). V was shortened by 0 bases and J by 2 bases, with 20 bases between the two germline ends.